Sequencing of this T cell receptor beta chain was carried out in a study of blood T cell repertoires in COVID-19. As processed by the authors: Reference gene primer amplification in the assay estimated nucleated cell counts. The assay was immunoSEQ multiplex PCR, and TCRdb's table has in-frame clones only and misses some. The V and J calls and clone size come from that table; D and trimming were worked out from the DNA. The table shows 85,000 to 100,000 clones, with around 75% occurring only once. V was trimmed by 3 bases and J by 4 bases, leaving 24 bases between them. Germline CDR1 reads DFQATT; CDR2 reads SNEGSKA (reference sequence). CDR3 length: 17 amino acids.

Sequenced input: peripheral blood. The origin of this receptor is a human donor in a cohort sampled during active COVID-19. V is TRBV20-1 and J is TRBJ1-2; D may be TRBD1 (6 bases). The CDR3 DNA follows: TGCAGTGCTAGTCGGGGCAGGGGAATGGGTAGTAGCTATGGCTACACCTTC. The encoded protein is CSASRGRGMGSSYGYTF.